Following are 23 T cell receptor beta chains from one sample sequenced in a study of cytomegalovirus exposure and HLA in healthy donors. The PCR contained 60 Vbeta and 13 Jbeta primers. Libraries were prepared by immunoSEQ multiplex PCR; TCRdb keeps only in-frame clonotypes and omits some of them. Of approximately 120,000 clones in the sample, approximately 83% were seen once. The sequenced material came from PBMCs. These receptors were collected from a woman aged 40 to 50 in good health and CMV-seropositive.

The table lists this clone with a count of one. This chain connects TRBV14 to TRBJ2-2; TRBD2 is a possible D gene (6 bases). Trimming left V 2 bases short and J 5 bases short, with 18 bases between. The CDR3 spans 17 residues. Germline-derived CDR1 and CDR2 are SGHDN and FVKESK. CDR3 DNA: TGTGCCAGCAGCCAAAAACCGGGACTGGGAATTACCGGGGAGCTGTTTTTT. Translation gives CASSQKPGLGITGELFF. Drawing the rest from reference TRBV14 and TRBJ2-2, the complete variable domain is EAGVTQFPSHSVIEKGQTVTLRCDPISGHDNLYWYRRVMGKEIKFLLHFVKESKQDESGMPNNRFLAERTGGTYSTLKVQPAELEDSGVYFCASSQKPGLGITGELFFGEGSRLTVL.

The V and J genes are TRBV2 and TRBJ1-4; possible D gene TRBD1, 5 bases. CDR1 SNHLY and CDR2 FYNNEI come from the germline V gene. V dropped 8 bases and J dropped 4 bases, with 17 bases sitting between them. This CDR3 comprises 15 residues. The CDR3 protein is CASGQNRDYNEKLFF. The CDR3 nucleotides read TGTGCCAGCGGACAAAACCGGGACTATAATGAAAAACTGTTTTTT.

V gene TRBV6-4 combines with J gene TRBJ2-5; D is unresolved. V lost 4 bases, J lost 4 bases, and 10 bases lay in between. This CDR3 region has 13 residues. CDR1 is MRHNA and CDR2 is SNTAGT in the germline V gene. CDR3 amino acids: CASSVGRGETQYF. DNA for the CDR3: TGTGCCAGCAGTGTAGGAAGAGGAGAGACCCAGTACTTC.

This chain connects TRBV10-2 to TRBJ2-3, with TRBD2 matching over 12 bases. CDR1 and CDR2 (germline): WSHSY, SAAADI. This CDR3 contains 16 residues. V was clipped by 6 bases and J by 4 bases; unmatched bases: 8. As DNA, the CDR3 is TGCGCCAGCAGCTTATCGACTAGCGGGAGTGCAGATACGCAGTATTTT. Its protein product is CASSLSTSGSADTQYF.

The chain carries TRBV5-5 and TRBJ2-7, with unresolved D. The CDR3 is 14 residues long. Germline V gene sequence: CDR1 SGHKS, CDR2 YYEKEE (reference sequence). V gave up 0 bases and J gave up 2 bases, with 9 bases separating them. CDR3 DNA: TGTGCCAGCAGCTTGGCAGTGGTCGCCTACGAGCAGTACTTC. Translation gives CASSLAVVAYEQYF.

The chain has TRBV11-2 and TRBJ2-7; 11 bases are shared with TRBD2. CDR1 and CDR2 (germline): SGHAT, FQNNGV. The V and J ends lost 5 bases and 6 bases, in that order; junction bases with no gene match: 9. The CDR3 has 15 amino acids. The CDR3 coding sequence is TGTGCCAGCAGCCATAGACTAGCGGGGCGAACCGAGCAGTACTTC. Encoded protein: CASSHRLAGRTEQYF.

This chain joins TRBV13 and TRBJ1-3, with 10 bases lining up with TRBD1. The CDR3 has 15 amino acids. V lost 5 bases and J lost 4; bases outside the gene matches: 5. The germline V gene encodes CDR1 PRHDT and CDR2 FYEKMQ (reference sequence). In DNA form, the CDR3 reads TGTGCCAGCAGCCTACTGACAGGGGGCGGAAACACCATATATTTT. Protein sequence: CASSLLTGGGNTIYF.

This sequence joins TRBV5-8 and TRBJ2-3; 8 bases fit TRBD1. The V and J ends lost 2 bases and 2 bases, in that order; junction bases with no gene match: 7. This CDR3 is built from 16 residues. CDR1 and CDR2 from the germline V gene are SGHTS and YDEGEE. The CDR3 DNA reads TGTGCCAGCAGCTTCGGAAGGACAGGGAACACAGATACGCAGTATTTT. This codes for CASSFGRTGNTDTQYF.

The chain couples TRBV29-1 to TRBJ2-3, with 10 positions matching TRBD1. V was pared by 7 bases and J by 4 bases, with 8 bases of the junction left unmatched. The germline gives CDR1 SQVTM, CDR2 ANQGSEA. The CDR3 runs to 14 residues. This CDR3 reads CSDDGTGDSDTQYF. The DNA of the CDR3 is TGCAGCGACGACGGGACAGGGGACTCAGATACGCAGTATTTT.

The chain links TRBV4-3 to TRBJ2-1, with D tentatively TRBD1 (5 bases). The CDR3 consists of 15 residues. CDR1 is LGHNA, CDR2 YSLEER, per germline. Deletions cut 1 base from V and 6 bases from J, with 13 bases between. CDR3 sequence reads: CASSQGGGTSNEQFF. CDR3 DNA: TGCGCCAGCAGCCAAGGGGGCGGCACAAGCAATGAGCAGTTCTTC.

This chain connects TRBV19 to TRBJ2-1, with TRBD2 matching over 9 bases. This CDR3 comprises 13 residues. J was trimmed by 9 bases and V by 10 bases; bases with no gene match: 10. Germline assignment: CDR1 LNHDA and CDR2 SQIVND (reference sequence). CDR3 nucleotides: TGTGCCACAGGGGTAGCGGGAGTTGGTGAGCAGTTCTTC. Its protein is CATGVAGVGEQFF.

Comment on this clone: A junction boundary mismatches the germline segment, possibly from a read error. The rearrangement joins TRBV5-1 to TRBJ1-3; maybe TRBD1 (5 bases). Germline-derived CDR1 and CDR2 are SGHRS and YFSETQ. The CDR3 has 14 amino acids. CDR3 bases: TGCGCCAGCAGCTTGGCCGGGCAGGGAAGCACCATATATTTT. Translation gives CASSLAGQGSTIYF.

CDR3 sequence reads: CSVQREGTGELFF. The CDR3 DNA reads as TGCAGCGTTCAGAGGGAAGGCACCGGGGAGCTGTTTTTT. This chain joins TRBV29-1 and TRBJ2-2, with TRBD2 as a possible D gene (5 bases). The V end was cut by 5 bases, the J end by 4 bases, with 11 bases between. From germline, CDR1 is SQVTM and CDR2 ANQGSEA. The CDR3 is made up of 13 amino acids.

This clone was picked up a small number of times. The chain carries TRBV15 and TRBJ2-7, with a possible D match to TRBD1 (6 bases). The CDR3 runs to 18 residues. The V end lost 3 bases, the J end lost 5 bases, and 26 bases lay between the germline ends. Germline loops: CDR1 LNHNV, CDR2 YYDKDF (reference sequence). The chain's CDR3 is CATSSINYRDQSEDEQYF. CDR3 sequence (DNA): TGTGCCACCAGCAGTATCAATTACAGGGATCAGAGCGAGGACGAGCAGTACTTC.

DNA of the CDR3: TGTGCCAGCTCACCGATAGCGGATCTTACAGATACGCAGTATTTT. It specifies CASSPIADLTDTQYF. The J gene is TRBJ2-3, the V gene TRBV18; maybe TRBD2 (6 bases). V was trimmed by 3 bases and J by 3 bases, leaving 13 bases between them. The CDR3 is made up of 15 amino acids. Germline CDR1 is KGHSH and CDR2 is LQKENI.

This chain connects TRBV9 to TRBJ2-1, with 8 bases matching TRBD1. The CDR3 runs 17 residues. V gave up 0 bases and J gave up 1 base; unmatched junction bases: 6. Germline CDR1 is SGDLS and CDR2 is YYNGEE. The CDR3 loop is CASSVANRQGSYNEQFF. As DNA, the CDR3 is TGTGCCAGCAGCGTAGCTAATCGACAGGGGTCCTACAATGAGCAGTTCTTC.

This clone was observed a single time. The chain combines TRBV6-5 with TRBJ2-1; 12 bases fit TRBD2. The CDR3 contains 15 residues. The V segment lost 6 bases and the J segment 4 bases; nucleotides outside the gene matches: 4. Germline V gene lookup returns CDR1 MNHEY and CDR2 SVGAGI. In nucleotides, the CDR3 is TGTGCCAGCAGAATGGGGACTAGCGGGTACAATGAGCAGTTCTTC. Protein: CASRMGTSGYNEQFF.

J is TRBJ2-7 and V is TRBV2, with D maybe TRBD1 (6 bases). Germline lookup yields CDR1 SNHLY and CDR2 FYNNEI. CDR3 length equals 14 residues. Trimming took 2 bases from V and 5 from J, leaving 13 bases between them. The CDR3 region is CASSERGGFNEQYF. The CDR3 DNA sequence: TGTGCCAGCAGTGAACGTGGGGGCTTCAACGAGCAGTACTTC.

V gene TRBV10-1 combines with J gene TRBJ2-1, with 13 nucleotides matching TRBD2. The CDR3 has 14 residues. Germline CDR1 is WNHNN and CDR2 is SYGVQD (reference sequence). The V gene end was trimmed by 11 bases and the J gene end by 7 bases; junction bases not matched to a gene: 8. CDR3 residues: CALPWTSGRNEQFF. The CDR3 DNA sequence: TGCGCCTTGCCCTGGACTAGCGGGAGAAATGAGCAGTTCTTC.

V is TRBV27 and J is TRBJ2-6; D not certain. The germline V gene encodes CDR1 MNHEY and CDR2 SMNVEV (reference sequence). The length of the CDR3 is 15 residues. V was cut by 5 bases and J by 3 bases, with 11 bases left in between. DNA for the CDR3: TGTGCCAGCAGTAGCCGGTCAGGTGGGGCCAACGTCCTGACTTTC. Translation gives CASSSRSGGANVLTF.

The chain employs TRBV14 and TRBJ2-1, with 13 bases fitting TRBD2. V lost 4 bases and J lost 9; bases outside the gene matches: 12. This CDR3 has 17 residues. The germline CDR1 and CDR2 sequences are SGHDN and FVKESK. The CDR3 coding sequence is TGTGCCAGCAGCCCTCATCCGACTAGCGGGAGGTTTAGTGAGCAGTTCTTC. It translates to CASSPHPTSGRFSEQFF.

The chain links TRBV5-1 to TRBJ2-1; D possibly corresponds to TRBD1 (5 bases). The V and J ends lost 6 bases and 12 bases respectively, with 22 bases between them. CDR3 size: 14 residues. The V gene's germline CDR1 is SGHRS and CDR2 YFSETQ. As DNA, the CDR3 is TGCGCCAGCACCAGGGCCCCGCCCGTAAGTGGGCAGTTCTTC. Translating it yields CASTRAPPVSGQFF.

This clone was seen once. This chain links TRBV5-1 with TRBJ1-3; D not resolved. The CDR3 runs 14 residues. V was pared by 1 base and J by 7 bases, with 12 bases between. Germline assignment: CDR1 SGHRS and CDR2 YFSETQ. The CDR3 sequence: CASSLFAADNTIYF. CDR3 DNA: TGCGCCAGCAGCTTGTTCGCAGCGGACAACACCATATATTTT.